This T cell receptor (beta chain) stems from a study of OX40 agonist ivuxolimab in advanced cancers. Turning to the study itself: Melanoma, hepatocellular carcinoma, head and neck or renal cell cancer occurred in dose-escalation patients.

Study observations and caveats: Patients with a partial response at 0.1-3.0 mg/kg had among the lowest clonal expansion. Clonal expansion by week 6 occurred in CD4+ and CD8+ blood T cells (at 0.1 to 3.0 mg/kg).

Peripheral blood came from all dose cohorts at three timepoints. This CDR3 spans 12 amino acids. The germline V and J ends were trimmed by 6 bases and 5 bases, with 10 bases remaining between them. Per the germline V gene, CDR1 is MNHNY and CDR2 is SVGAGI (reference sequence). This clone was seen only once. Its antigen remains unknown. Sequenced by immunoSEQ multiplex PCR; TCRdb stores in-frame clones only, minus some. This table has around 64,000 clones, 80% appearing once. The sample in question was CD4+ or CD8+ T cells sorted from blood, obtained in a trial of the OX40 agonist ivuxolimab. The sequence was collected from an adult with an advanced solid tumor such as melanoma, head and neck, liver or kidney cancer. The V gene is TRBV6-6, the J gene TRBJ1-2; D uncertain. The CDR3 DNA reads TGTGCCAGCAGCCGGAAGGGTTATGGCTACACCTTC. Its protein is CASSRKGYGYTF.